The clone carrying this T cell receptor (beta chain) was detected a few times. Its antigen is not known. This tumor tissue came from a pretreatment baseline collection. The V end lost 3 bases, the J end lost 6 bases, and 27 bases lay between the germline ends. The CDR3 totals 18 residues. Per the germline V gene, CDR1 is SQVTM and CDR2 is ANQGSEA. The sample originates from a study of circulating tumor DNA in untreated peripheral T-cell lymphoma. Notes on the study in general: Tumor-specific clonotypes: identified in approximately 80% of patients, more than 85% of baseline tissues.

Assay used: immunoSEQ multiplex PCR; TCRdb lists only in-frame clones, some missing. The sample carries 2,500 to 3,500 clones, 61% recorded once. The TCR comes from a human donor with peripheral T-cell lymphoma. Sequences were obtained from tumor tissue. The rearrangement uses TRBV29-1 and TRBJ1-5, with D possibly TRBD1 on 5 matching bases. CDR3 nucleotides: TGCAGCGTTGACCAGGTACCGGGACCGCACCCACGGGTTCAGCCCCAGCATTTT. This translates into CSVDQVPGPHPRVQPQHF. Filled out from reference TRBV29-1 and TRBJ1-5, the complete variable domain reads SAVISQKPSRDICQRGTSLTIQCQVDSQVTMMFWYRQQPGQSLTLIATANQGSEATYESGFVIDKFPISRPNLTFSTLTVSNMSPEDSSIYLCSVDQVPGPHPRVQPQHFGDGTRLSIL.